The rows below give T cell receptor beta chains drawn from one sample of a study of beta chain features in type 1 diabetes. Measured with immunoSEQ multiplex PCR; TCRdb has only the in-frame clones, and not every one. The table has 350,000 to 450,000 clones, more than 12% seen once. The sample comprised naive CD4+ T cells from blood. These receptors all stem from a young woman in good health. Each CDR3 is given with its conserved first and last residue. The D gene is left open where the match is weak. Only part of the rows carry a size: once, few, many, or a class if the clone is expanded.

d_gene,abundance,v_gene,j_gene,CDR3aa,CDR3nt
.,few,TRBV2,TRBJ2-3,CASSSLPSPDTQYF,TGTGCCAGCAGTTCGTTGCCAAGCCCAGATACGCAGTATTTT
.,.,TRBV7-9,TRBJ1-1,CASSLVDSEAFF,TGTGCCAGCAGCTTAGTTGACAGTGAAGCTTTCTTT
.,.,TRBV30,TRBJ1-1,CAWSRSEANTEAFF,TGTGCCTGGAGCAGGTCTGAAGCTAACACTGAAGCTTTCTTT
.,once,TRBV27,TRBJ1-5,CASSPPGGQPQHF,TGTGCCAGCAGCCCCCCCGGCGGACAGCCCCAGCATTTT
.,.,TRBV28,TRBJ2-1,CASSSPGGRLWQFF,TGTGCCAGCAGTTCCCCGGGGGGCCGGCTGTGGCAGTTCTTC
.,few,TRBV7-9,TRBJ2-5,CASSLRSVQETQYF,TGTGCCAGCAGCTTAAGGAGCGTGCAAGAGACCCAGTACTTC
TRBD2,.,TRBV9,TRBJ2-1,CASSLRTSGYNEQFF,TGTGCCAGCAGCTTACGGACTAGCGGATACAATGAGCAGTTCTTC
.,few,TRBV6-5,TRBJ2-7,CASSYGFRLANEQYF,TGTGCCAGCAGTTACGGCTTTCGGCTAGCGAACGAGCAGTACTTC
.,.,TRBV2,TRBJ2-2,CASTESGANTGELFF,TGTGCCAGCACGGAATCGGGGGCGAACACCGGGGAGCTGTTTTTT
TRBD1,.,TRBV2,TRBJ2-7,CASSVGHPRGEQYF,TGTGCCAGCAGTGTTGGACACCCCAGGGGGGAGCAGTACTTC
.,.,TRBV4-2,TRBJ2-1,CASSQDLAGEQFF,TGTGCCAGCAGCCAAGATTTGGCTGGTGAGCAGTTCTTC
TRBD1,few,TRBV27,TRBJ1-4,CASSFRGRTNEKLFF,TGTGCCAGCAGTTTCAGGGGGCGAACTAATGAAAAACTGTTTTTT
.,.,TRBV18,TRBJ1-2,CASSPTTTGANYGYTF,TGTGCCAGCTCACCAACTACTACAGGTGCTAACTATGGCTACACCTTC
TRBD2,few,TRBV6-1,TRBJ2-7,CASSREQTYEQYF,TGTGCCAGCTCGCGGGAGCAAACCTACGAGCAGTACTTC
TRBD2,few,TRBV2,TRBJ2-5,CASSGGSGSGETQYF,TGTGCCAGCAGTGGAGGTAGCGGGAGTGGAGAGACCCAGTACTTC
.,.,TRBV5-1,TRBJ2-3,CASNSGGLPTDTQYF,TGCGCCAGCAACTCCGGGGGTCTTCCCACAGATACGCAGTATTTT
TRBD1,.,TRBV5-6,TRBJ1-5,CASSLYRGSNQPQHF,TGTGCCAGCAGCTTGTACAGGGGAAGCAATCAGCCCCAGCATTTT
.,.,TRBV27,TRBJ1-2,CASSPPSRGYTF,TGTGCCAGCAGTCCGCCCAGCAGGGGCTACACCTTC
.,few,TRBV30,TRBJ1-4,CAWNPGYTNEKLFF,TGTGCCTGGAACCCGGGGTACACTAATGAAAAACTGTTTTTT
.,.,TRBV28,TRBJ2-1,CASRTRYNEQFF,TGTGCCAGCAGGACTAGATACAATGAGCAGTTCTTC
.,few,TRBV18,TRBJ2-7,CASSPQRQPGNEQYF,TGTGCCAGCTCTCCACAGAGACAGCCGGGTAACGAGCAGTACTTC
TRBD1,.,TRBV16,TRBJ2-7,CASSQRTGPRSYEQYF,TGTGCCAGCAGCCAACGGACAGGCCCGAGATCCTACGAGCAGTACTTC
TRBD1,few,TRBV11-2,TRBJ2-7,CASSLVTGWYEQYF,TGTGCCAGCAGCTTAGTGACAGGGTGGTACGAGCAGTACTTC
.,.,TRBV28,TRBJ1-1,CASTSREGPEAFF,TGTGCCAGCACCTCCCGAGAGGGCCCTGAAGCTTTCTTT
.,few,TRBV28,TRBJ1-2,CASESEGLGYTF,TGTGCCAGCGAGAGTGAGGGACTTGGCTACACCTTC
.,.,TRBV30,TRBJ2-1,CAWSVNSGPYNEQFF,TGTGCCTGGAGTGTAAATAGCGGCCCTTACAATGAGCAGTTCTTC
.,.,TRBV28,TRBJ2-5,CASRTNLETQYF,TGTGCCAGCAGAACGAACTTAGAGACCCAGTACTTC
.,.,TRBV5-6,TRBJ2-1,CASSSTGRVYNEQFF,TGTGCCAGCAGCTCCACAGGGAGGGTCTACAATGAGCAGTTCTTC
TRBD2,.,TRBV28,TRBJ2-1,CASSPVAGGSGNEQFF,TGTGCCAGCAGTCCCGTAGCGGGAGGGAGTGGGAATGAGCAGTTCTTC
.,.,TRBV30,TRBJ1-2,CAWSTGNYGYTF,TGTGCCTGGAGTACGGGTAACTATGGCTACACCTTC
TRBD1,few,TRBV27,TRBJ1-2,CASSSQGRYSF,TGTGCCAGCAGTTCACAGGGGAGGTATAGCTTC
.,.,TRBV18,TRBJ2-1,CASSPLLGGDEQFF,TGTGCCAGCTCACCACTCCTTGGGGGCGATGAGCAGTTCTTC
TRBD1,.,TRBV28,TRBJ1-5,CASSSPGQGRWSNQPQHF,TGTGCCAGCAGTTCACCGGGACAGGGACGGTGGAGCAATCAGCCCCAGCATTTT
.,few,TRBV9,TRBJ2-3,CASSVDISTDTQYF,TGTGCCAGCAGCGTGGACATTAGCACAGATACGCAGTATTTT
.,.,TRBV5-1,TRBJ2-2,CASSPRDTGELFF,TGCGCCAGCAGCCCCCGGGACACCGGGGAGCTGTTTTTT
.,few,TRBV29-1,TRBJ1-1,CSGNGQPNTEAFF,TGCAGCGGTAATGGACAACCGAACACTGAAGCTTTCTTT